This record covers a single T cell receptor (beta chain). No antigen is known for it. No much larger clonotype is one base removed from it; base qualities were not supplied. Library construction relied on PCR. Sequencing was carried out with an Illumina HiSeq 2000. TCRdb applied fastp at Q25 and MiXCR to the public reads, then kept only in-frame beta chains. Every CDR3 protein is listed once, alongside the most common genes and DNA of its rows. The sample includes over 15,000 distinct CDR3 sequences, with 30% to 50% observed a single time. The leading ten clones occupy roughly 7.1% of the sample. The data originate from a study of tumor-infiltrating lymphocytes in oesophageal squamous cell carcinoma (dated by TCRdb to 2016 to 2017). Via the germline V gene, CDR1 is SGHVS and CDR2 FQNEAQ. V sheds 2 bases and J sheds 5 bases, leaving 13 bases between their ends. Inclusive of the bounding cysteine and phenylalanine, the CDR3 is 16 residues long. The read is trimmed to its CDR3 DNA, 48 bases read in frame from base 1.

Rearrangement joined TRBV7-8 to TRBJ1-6, with no confident D gene call. The sample comprised blood. This receptor was identified in a male donor with esophageal squamous cell carcinoma. The DNA reads TGTGCCAGCAGCTTACACCCGAGACGGAATAATTCACCCCTCCACTTT. Translated, it reads CASSLHPRRNNSPLHF.